Presented here are 18 T cell receptor beta chains from one specimen sequenced in a study of T cell responses to AZD1222 COVID-19 vaccine. TCRdb's table, derived via immunoSEQ multiplex PCR, lists solely in-frame clones and lacks some. The table shows approximately 150,000 clones, with more than 85% occurring only once. The sample consisted of peripheral blood, taken on day 0 of AZD1222 vaccination. All receptors come from an adult in good health.

The chain links TRBV4-3 to TRBJ1-2, with 8 bases identical to TRBD1. J gave up 3 bases and V 4 bases, and 7 bases lay outside the gene matches. This CDR3 region has 15 residues. Per germline, CDR1 LGHNA and CDR2 YSLEER. Here the CDR3 DNA reads TGCGCCAGCAGCCTCGACATGGACAGGGACTATGGCTACACCTTC. This gives the protein CASSLDMDRDYGYTF.

Only one count was recorded for this clone. The chain links TRBV5-5 to TRBJ2-5; D is perhaps TRBD2 (6 bases). Germline-derived CDR1 and CDR2 are SGHKS and YYEKEE (reference sequence). There are 16 residues in the CDR3. V lost 3 bases and J 5 bases, leaving 20 bases between the germline ends. The CDR3, as DNA: TGTGCCAGCAGCTCGGGGACTTCCGGGCCGTTGGAGACCCAGTACTTC. Translated, it gives CASSSGTSGPLETQYF.

V usage is TRBV18 and J usage is TRBJ1-3; possible D gene TRBD1, 5 bases. CDR1 and CDR2 from the germline V gene are KGHSH and LQKENI. This CDR3 spans 15 amino acids. V was clipped by 3 bases and J by 3 bases, with 12 bases between them. The CDR3 DNA sequence: TGTGCCAGCTCACCTTCGGAGGGGAATGGAAACACCATATATTTT. Translated: CASSPSEGNGNTIYF.

The rearrangement joins TRBV6-5 to TRBJ1-1; perhaps TRBD1 as D (5 bases). Germline V gene data show CDR1 as MNHEY and CDR2 as SVGAGI. The CDR3 runs 15 residues. V dropped 0 bases and J dropped 0 bases, with 8 bases sitting between them. Here the CDR3 DNA reads TGTGCCAGCAGTTACTCGACAGCCCTGAACACTGAAGCTTTCTTT. It is translated as CASSYSTALNTEAFF.

The chain has TRBV6-5 and TRBJ1-4, with 7 positions matching TRBD1. V shed 9 bases, J shed 4 bases, and the junction held 5 bases outside the gene matches. Germline lookup yields CDR1 MNHEY and CDR2 SVGAGI. CDR3 length: 13 amino acids. The CDR3 DNA sequence: TGTGCCAGTAAGGGACAGATTAATGAAAAACTGTTTTTT. As protein: CASKGQINEKLFF.

The chain recombines TRBV9 with TRBJ2-7; a weak D match, TRBD2 (5 bases). V was shortened by 0 bases and J by 7 bases, with 14 bases between the two germline ends. Germline V gene lookup returns CDR1 SGDLS and CDR2 YYNGEE. The CDR3 consists of 14 residues. The CDR3 protein is CASSVGGNSGEQYF. CDR3 bases: TGTGCCAGCAGCGTAGGTGGTAACTCGGGGGAGCAGTACTTC.

V usage is TRBV27 and J usage is TRBJ1-1; D uncertain. V gave up 0 bases and J gave up 0 bases, with 8 bases separating them. The CDR3 consists of 15 residues. Germline CDR1 MNHEY, CDR2 SMNVEV (reference sequence). The CDR3 here is CASSLSPGMNTEAFF. CDR3 in DNA: TGTGCCAGCAGTTTATCCCCGGGGATGAACACTGAAGCTTTCTTT.

The chain employs TRBV5-6 and TRBJ2-5; 8 bases match TRBD1. The CDR3 consists of 15 residues. Germline assignment: CDR1 SGHDT and CDR2 YYEEEE. The junction had 8 bases not matched to a gene; V was cut back by 2 bases and J by 5 bases. The CDR3 region has the DNA TGTGCCAGCAGCTTTGGGCAGACAGGGGTCGAGACCCAGTACTTC. Encoded protein: CASSFGQTGVETQYF.

This rearrangement joins TRBV5-6 to TRBJ1-5, with D possibly being TRBD1 (5 bases). The CDR3 spans 14 residues. Germline V gene sequence: CDR1 SGHDT, CDR2 YYEEEE. Between the trimmed V and J ends, which lost 1 base and 3 bases, there was a span of 8 bases. CDR3 nucleotide sequence: TGTGCCAGCAGCTTGCTGGGACCCAATCAGCCCCAGCATTTT. It codes for CASSLLGPNQPQHF. Based on the CDR3 plus reference TRBV5-6 and TRBJ1-5, the full variable domain is DAGVTQSPTHLIKTRGQQVTLRCSPKSGHDTVSWYQQALGQGPQFIFQYYEEEERQRGNFPDRFSGHQFPNYSSELNVNALLLGDSALYLCASSLLGPNQPQHFGDGTRLSIL.

This clone occurred a few times. J is TRBJ2-6 and V is TRBV6-4; D not resolved. The CDR3 consists of 16 residues. The V end lost 1 base, the J end lost 0 bases, and 7 bases lay between the germline ends. Germline V gene data show CDR1 as MRHNA and CDR2 as SNTAGT. CDR3 sequence: CASSDFGHSGANVLTF. The CDR3 DNA sequence: TGTGCCAGCAGTGACTTCGGGCACTCTGGGGCCAACGTCCTGACTTTC.

The chain links TRBV6-5 to TRBJ2-3; the D call may be TRBD1 or TRBD2 (6 bases each). Germline loops: CDR1 MNHEY, CDR2 SVGAGI. The CDR3 consists of 15 residues. Trimming shortened V by 7 bases and J by 0 bases, and 14 bases separated the two germline ends. This CDR3 reads CASTPEGGSTDTQYF. In DNA, the CDR3 is TGTGCCAGCACCCCTGAGGGGGGTAGCACAGATACGCAGTATTTT.

The chain carries TRBV18 and TRBJ1-2, with 7 positions matching TRBD1. CDR3 length: 16 residues. Germline V gene data show CDR1 as KGHSH and CDR2 as LQKENI. V shed 3 bases, J shed 7 bases, and the junction held 14 bases outside the gene matches. The CDR3, as DNA: TGTGCCAGCTCACCCCAGGGGGATCCAGCTTCTTCTGGCTACACCTTC. Translating it yields CASSPQGDPASSGYTF.

This clone was counted only a few times. The rearrangement joins TRBV2 to TRBJ2-5, with D uncertain. The CDR3 has 13 residues. Germline CDR1 SNHLY, CDR2 FYNNEI. Trimming removed 7 bases from V and 1 base from J, with 10 bases in between. This chain's CDR3 is CASMANSQETQYF. CDR3 DNA sequence: TGTGCCAGCATGGCAAACAGCCAAGAGACCCAGTACTTC.

The chain joins TRBV27 to TRBJ2-7; TRBD2 aligns across 8 bases. The length of the CDR3 is 16 residues. V was pared by 6 bases and J by 2 bases, with 12 bases of the junction left unmatched. Germline values: CDR1 MNHEY, CDR2 SMNVEV (reference sequence). Here the CDR3 DNA reads TGTGCCAGCAGACCTCCCCTCGGGAGGGGCCCCTACGAGCAGTACTTC. This translates into CASRPPLGRGPYEQYF.

The chain couples TRBV2 to TRBJ2-1; 13 bases agree with TRBD2. The CDR3 has 14 amino acids. After removal of 5 bases from V and 8 bases from J, the junction contained 3 bases not matched to a gene. CDR1 and CDR2 from the germline V gene are SNHLY and FYNNEI. CDR3 region: CASSRLAGGDEQFF. The CDR3 DNA is TGTGCCAGCAGTAGACTAGCGGGAGGCGATGAGCAGTTCTTC.

The chain carries TRBV6-1 and TRBJ2-2; 7 bases fit TRBD1. V trimming: 3 bases; J trimming: 4 bases; junction bases outside the gene matches: 5. Germline V lookup: CDR1 MNHNS, CDR2 SASEGT. This CDR3 is built from 15 residues. As DNA, the CDR3 is TGTGCCAGCAGTGACCGACAGGGTGGCACCGGGGAGCTGTTTTTT. It codes for CASSDRQGGTGELFF.

The rearrangement links TRBV3-1 (or the pseudogene TRBV3-2) to TRBJ2-7; a weak D match, TRBD2 (5 bases). Germline CDR1 is LGHDT and CDR2 is YNNKEL (reference sequence). This CDR3 has 17 amino acids. V lost 2 bases and J 0 bases, leaving 17 bases between the germline ends. CDR3 amino acids: CASSQLWVAPHSYEQYF. The CDR3 DNA sequence: TGTGCCAGCAGCCAACTATGGGTAGCGCCCCACTCCTACGAGCAGTACTTC.

The V and J genes are TRBV2 and TRBJ2-3, with D perhaps being TRBD1 or TRBD2 (6 bases each). Between the trimmed V and J ends, which lost 6 bases and 2 bases, there was a span of 18 bases. This CDR3 is 16 amino acids long. The V gene's germline CDR1 is SNHLY and CDR2 FYNNEI. The CDR3 nucleotides read TGTGCCAGCAGGAGGTGGGGGGCCGGAAACACAGATACGCAGTATTTT. Translated, it gives CASRRWGAGNTDTQYF.